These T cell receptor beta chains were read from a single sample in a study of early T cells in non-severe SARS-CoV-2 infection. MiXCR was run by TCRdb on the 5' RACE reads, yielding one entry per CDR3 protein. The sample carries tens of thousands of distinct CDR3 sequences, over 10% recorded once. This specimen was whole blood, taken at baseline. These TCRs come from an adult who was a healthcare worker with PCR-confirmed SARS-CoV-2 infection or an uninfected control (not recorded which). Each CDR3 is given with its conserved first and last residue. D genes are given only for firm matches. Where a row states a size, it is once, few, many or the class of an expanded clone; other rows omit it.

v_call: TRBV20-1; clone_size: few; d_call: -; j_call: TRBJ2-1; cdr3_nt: TGCAGTGCTAGACCTCCGACAGGGACTTCCTACAATGAGCAGTTCTTC; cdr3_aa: CSARPPTGTSYNEQFF
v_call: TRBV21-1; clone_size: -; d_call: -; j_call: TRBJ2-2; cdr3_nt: TGTGCCAGCAGCGTCCGGACGGAGAACACCGGGGAGCTGTTTTTT; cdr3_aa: CASSVRTENTGELFF
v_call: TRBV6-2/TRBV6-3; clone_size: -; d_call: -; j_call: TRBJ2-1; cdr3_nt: TGTGCCAGCAGTTATTCGACTAGTAGGATGAGTCGGAGGCAGTTCTTC; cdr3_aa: CASSYSTSRMSRRQFF
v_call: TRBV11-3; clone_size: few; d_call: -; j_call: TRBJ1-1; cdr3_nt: TGTGCCAGCAGCTTAGTTGGGGCAGGGGATGAAGCTTTCTTT; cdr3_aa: CASSLVGAGDEAFF
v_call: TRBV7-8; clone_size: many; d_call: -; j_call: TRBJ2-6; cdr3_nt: TGTGCCAGCAGCTATGGTGGGGCTGGGGCCAACGTCCTGACTTTC; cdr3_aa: CASSYGGAGANVLTF
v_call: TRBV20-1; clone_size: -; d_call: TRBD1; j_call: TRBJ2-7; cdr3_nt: TGCAGCGGATCCGGGACAGCTTACGAGCAGTACTTC; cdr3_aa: CSGSGTAYEQYF
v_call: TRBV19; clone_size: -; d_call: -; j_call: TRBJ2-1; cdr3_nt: TGTGCCAGTAGTACCCGGGACCCGGGGGGCCATGAGCAGTTCTTC; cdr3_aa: CASSTRDPGGHEQFF
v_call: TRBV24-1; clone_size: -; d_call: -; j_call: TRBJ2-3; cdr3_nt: TGTGCCACCAGTCTGGCAGGCCCCGGAGATACGCAGTATTTT; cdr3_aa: CATSLAGPGDTQYF
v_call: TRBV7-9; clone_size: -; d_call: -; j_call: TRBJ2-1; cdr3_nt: TGTGCCAGCAGCTCTATACCGGGGGCCACTCACGAGCAGTTCTTC; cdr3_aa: CASSSIPGATHEQFF
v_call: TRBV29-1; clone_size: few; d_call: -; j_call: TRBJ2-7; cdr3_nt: TGCAGCGCAGGGGACTACGAGCAGTACTTC; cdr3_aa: CSAGDYEQYF
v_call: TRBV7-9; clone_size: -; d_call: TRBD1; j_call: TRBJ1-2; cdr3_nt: TGTGCCAGCAGACCAAGACAAGAGGGACAGAGAGCTAACTATGGCTACACCTTC; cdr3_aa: CASRPRQEGQRANYGYTF
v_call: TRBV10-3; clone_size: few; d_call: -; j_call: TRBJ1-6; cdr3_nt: TGTGCCGGATGGGGGGGCCTTTTTAATACACCCCTCCACTTT; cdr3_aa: CAGWGGLFNTPLHF
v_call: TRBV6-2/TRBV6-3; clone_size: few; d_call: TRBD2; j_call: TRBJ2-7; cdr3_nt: TGTGCCAGCAGATATAGCGGGGGCGTCTACGAGCAGTACTTC; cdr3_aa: CASRYSGGVYEQYF
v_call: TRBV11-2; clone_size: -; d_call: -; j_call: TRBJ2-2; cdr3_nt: TGTGCCAGCAGCCAAAAGGGACTTCTTAACACCGGGGAGCTGTTTTTT; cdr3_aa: CASSQKGLLNTGELFF
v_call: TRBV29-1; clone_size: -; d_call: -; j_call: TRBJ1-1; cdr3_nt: TGCAGCGTTGTCCGGGGGCTTGAAGCTTTCTTT; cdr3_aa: CSVVRGLEAFF
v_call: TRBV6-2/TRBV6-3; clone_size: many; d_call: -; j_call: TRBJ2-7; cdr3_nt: TGTGCCAGCAGTTACTCGTCCGGGACCTGGGGCGAGCAGTACTTC; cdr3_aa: CASSYSSGTWGEQYF
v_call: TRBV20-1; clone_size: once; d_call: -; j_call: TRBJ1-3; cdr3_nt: TGCAGTGCTAGCTCAGGGAAGGGAAACACCATATATTTT; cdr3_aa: CSASSGKGNTIYF
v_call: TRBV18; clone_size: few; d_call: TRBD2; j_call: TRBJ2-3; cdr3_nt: TGTGCCAGCTCGAGACTAGCGACAGATACGCAGTATTTT; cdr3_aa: CASSRLATDTQYF
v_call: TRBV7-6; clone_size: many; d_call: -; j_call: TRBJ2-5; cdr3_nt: TGTGCCAGCAGTTTCGACTTGGGGAGAGAGACCCAGTACTTC; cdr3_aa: CASSFDLGRETQYF
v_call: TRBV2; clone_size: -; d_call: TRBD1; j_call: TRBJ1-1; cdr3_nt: TGTGTCAGCAGAGGGACAGACAACACTGAAGCTTTCTTT; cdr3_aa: CVSRGTDNTEAFF
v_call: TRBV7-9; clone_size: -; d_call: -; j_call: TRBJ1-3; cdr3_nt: TGTGCCAGCAGCTTTAGAGCAGTTAACTCTGGAAACACCATATATTTT; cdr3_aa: CASSFRAVNSGNTIYF
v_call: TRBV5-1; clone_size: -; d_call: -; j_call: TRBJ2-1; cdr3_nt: TGCGCCAGCAGCTTCGGTTCCCAGCAAGAGCAGTTCTTC; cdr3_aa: CASSFGSQQEQFF
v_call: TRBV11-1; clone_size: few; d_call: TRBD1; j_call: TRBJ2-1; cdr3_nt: TGTGCCAGCAGCGAGGACAGGGGCTCCTACAATGAGCAGTTCTTC; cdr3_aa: CASSEDRGSYNEQFF
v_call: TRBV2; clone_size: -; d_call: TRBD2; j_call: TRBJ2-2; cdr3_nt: TGTGCCAGCAGATCTCAGCGGGAGACCGGGGAGCTGTTTTTT; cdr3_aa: CASRSQRETGELFF
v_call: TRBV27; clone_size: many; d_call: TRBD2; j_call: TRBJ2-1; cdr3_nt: TGTGCCAGCAGTTTACTACTAGCGGGGGGGCCCCATGAGCAGTTCTTC; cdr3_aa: CASSLLLAGGPHEQFF
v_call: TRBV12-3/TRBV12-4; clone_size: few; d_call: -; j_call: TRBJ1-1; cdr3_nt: TGTGCCAGCACTCACAGGCGAATGAACACTGAAGCTTTCTTT; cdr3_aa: CASTHRRMNTEAFF